These 14 T cell receptor beta chains were sequenced from one sample in a study of OX40 agonist ivuxolimab in advanced cancers. Measured with immunoSEQ multiplex PCR; TCRdb has only the in-frame clones, and not every one. This table has about 31,000 clones, 82% appearing once. Specimen: CD4+ or CD8+ T cells sorted from blood, collected in a trial of the OX40 agonist ivuxolimab. The receptors stem from an adult with an advanced solid tumor such as melanoma, head and neck, liver or kidney cancer.

This chain connects TRBV4-3 to TRBJ2-3; the D call may be TRBD1 or TRBD2 (5 bases each). V gave up 4 bases and J gave up 2 bases, with 22 bases separating them. Per the germline V gene, CDR1 is LGHNA and CDR2 is YSLEER. The CDR3 loop spans 18 amino acids. The CDR3 DNA reads as TGCGCCAGCAGCCTGACCTCTTTCTTCGGGACCCTCACAGATACGCAGTATTTT. This sequence encodes CASSLTSFFGTLTDTQYF.

The V and J genes are TRBV5-1 and TRBJ1-1; 7 bases agree with TRBD1. Trimming took 4 bases from V and 1 from J; bases not matched to a gene: 4. The CDR3 totals 14 residues. Germline CDR1 is SGHRS and CDR2 is YFSETQ. CDR3 DNA: TGCGCCAGCAGCGCGGGACAGAAGAACACTGAAGCTTTCTTT. This codes for CASSAGQKNTEAFF.

The chain links TRBV30 to TRBJ1-4, with 8 bases lining up with TRBD1. CDR1 and CDR2 (germline): GTSNPN, SVGIG (reference sequence). The CDR3 is made up of 13 amino acids. Trimming removed 8 bases from V and 0 bases from J; junction bases left unmatched: 2. CDR3 loop: CAGQGTTNEKLFF. CDR3 coding DNA: TGTGCCGGACAGGGAACAACTAATGAAAAACTGTTTTTT. Filled out from reference TRBV30 and TRBJ1-4, the complete variable domain reads SQTIHQWPATLVQPVGSPLSLECTVEGTSNPNLYWYRQAAGRGLQLLFYSVGIGQISSEVPQNLSASRPQDRQFILSSKKLLLSDSGFYLCAGQGTTNEKLFFGSGTQLSVL.

The gene calls are TRBV10-3 and TRBJ1-1; TRBD1 is a possible D gene (6 bases). The CDR3 is 13 residues long. V lost 6 bases, J lost 4 bases, and 12 bases lay in between. From germline, CDR1 is ENHRY and CDR2 SYGVKD. The CDR3 DNA reads TGTGCCATCAGGAACCAGGGGCGCACTGAAGCTTTCTTT. Residues: CAIRNQGRTEAFF.

The count of this clone is one. The rearrangement links TRBV12-2 to TRBJ2-2; the table assigns TRBD1, which was not confirmed against the DNA. TRBV12-2 is flagged as a pseudogene. This CDR3 is built from 13 residues. CDR3 residues: CAPGQGEPGELFF. CDR3 coding DNA: TGTGCACCCGGACAGGGGGAACCCGGGGAGCTGTTTTTT.

V and J are TRBV11-2 and TRBJ2-1; weak D call: TRBD1 (5 bases). The CDR3 runs to 16 residues. Trimming removed 6 bases from V and 5 bases from J, with 20 bases in between. Germline V gene data show CDR1 as SGHAT and CDR2 as FQNNGV. The CDR3 sequence is CASRHYRSQENNEQFF. The CDR3 region has the DNA TGTGCCAGCAGGCATTACAGGTCCCAAGAAAACAATGAGCAGTTCTTC.

The J gene is TRBJ2-5, the V gene TRBV19, with a possible D match to TRBD1 (7 bases). V was trimmed by 6 bases and J by 4 bases, leaving 12 bases between them. Germline V gene lookup returns CDR1 LNHDA and CDR2 SQIVND (reference sequence). The CDR3 spans 13 residues. CDR3 sequence: CASRQGGVETQYF. In DNA form, the CDR3 reads TGTGCCAGTAGGCAGGGGGGCGTAGAGACCCAGTACTTC.

The chain joins TRBV7-3 to TRBJ1-1; no reliable D call. Germline lookup yields CDR1 SGHTA and CDR2 FQGTGA. This CDR3 spans 13 amino acids. Trimming cost V 3 bases and J 2 bases, with 7 bases left between them. The CDR3 spells CASSFGSNTEAFF. The CDR3 bases are TGTGCCAGCAGCTTCGGAAGTAACACTGAAGCTTTCTTT.

The chain joins TRBV6-5 to TRBJ2-1, with unresolved D. Germline CDR1 reads MNHEY; CDR2 reads SVGAGI. Trimming removed 7 bases from V and 10 bases from J, with 17 bases in between. CDR3 size: 13 residues. CDR3 region: CASIRTDLGEQFF. In DNA form, the CDR3 reads TGTGCCAGCATTCGGACGGACCTTGGGGAGCAGTTCTTC.

The chain couples TRBV19 to TRBJ1-6; D is uncertain. Germline CDR1 LNHDA, CDR2 SQIVND (reference sequence). Deletions cut 3 bases from V and 9 bases from J, with 9 bases between. The CDR3 is 13 amino acids. The CDR3 region has the DNA TGTGCCAGTAGTATCGGCCGCGTTTCACCCCTCCACTTT. It specifies CASSIGRVSPLHF.

V gene TRBV19 combines with J gene TRBJ2-7; 7 bases match TRBD2. This CDR3 is 15 amino acids long. The ends lost 3 bases at V and 3 bases at J; junction bases unmatched: 8. CDR1 and CDR2 (germline): LNHDA, SQIVND (reference sequence). The chain's CDR3 is CASSISSGTIYEQYF. Here the CDR3 DNA reads TGTGCCAGTAGTATTTCCAGCGGGACTATCTACGAGCAGTACTTC. The whole variable domain, filled in from reference TRBV19 and TRBJ2-7, reads DGGITQSPKYLFRKEGQNVTLSCEQNLNHDAMYWYRQDPGQGLRLIYYSQIVNDFQKGDIAEGYSVSREKKESFPLTVTSAQKNPTAFYLCASSISSGTIYEQYFGPGTRLTVT.

This chain joins TRBV28 and TRBJ1-2; the D is unclear. CDR3 length: 14 amino acids. V was trimmed by 3 bases and J by 2 bases, leaving 10 bases between them. Germline assignment: CDR1 MDHEN and CDR2 SYDVKM. CDR3 coding DNA: TGTGCCAGCAGTTTGGAGAACCCAAACTATGGCTACACCTTC. It codes for CASSLENPNYGYTF.

The chain combines TRBV7-2 with TRBJ2-4; 9 bases map to TRBD2. CDR3 length equals 19 residues. CDR1 is SGHTA, CDR2 FQGNSA, per germline. The V segment lost 2 bases and the J segment 0 bases; nucleotides outside the gene matches: 11. This CDR3 reads CASSLTPSGAPLAKNIQYF. The CDR3 nucleotides read TGTGCCAGCAGCTTAACTCCTAGCGGGGCCCCACTAGCCAAAAACATTCAGTACTTC. The full variable domain, in which reference TRBV7-2 and TRBJ2-4 provide the parts outside the CDR3, is GAGVSQSPSNKVTEKGKDVELRCDPISGHTALYWYRQSLGQGLEFLIYFQGNSAPDKSGLPSDRFSAERTGGSVSTLTIQRTQQEDSAVYLCASSLTPSGAPLAKNIQYFGAGTRLSVL.

The rearrangement links TRBV27 to TRBJ2-7; D possibly corresponds to TRBD2 (6 bases). The V gene lost 6 bases and the J gene lost 1 base, with 13 bases spanning the gap. The CDR3 covers 14 residues. CDR1 and CDR2 (germline): MNHEY, SMNVEV (reference sequence). The CDR3 here is CASRTSAGSYEQYF. DNA for the CDR3: TGTGCCAGCAGGACGTCGGCGGGGTCCTACGAGCAGTACTTC.